The clone carrying this TCR beta chain came up once. The data were obtained in a study of blood T cell repertoires in COVID-19. As for the study in general: The United States, Italy and Spain provided the acute and convalescent COVID-19 samples. PBMCs, B-cell-depleted T cells, or T cells provided the cDNA or gDNA that made up the material.

Authors' data handling: Estimated nucleated cell counts came from reference gene primer amplification. Assay used: immunoSEQ multiplex PCR; TCRdb lists only in-frame clones, some missing. V and J calls and clone size are copied from that table; D and trimming were computed from the DNA. The data contain roughly 110,000 clones, 85% of them seen just once; the ten biggest clones take up approximately 1.5%. CDR3 length: 17 amino acids. Germline CDR1 SGDLS, CDR2 YYNGEE. With 4 bases removed from V and 0 bases from J, the gap between germline ends came to 17 bases. Sequencing used peripheral blood. This clonotype originated in a man aged 35 to 55 with acute or convalescent COVID-19. The chain recombines TRBV9 with TRBJ2-1, with no clear D. CDR3: CASSFSSVSSSYNEQFF. In DNA form, the CDR3 reads TGTGCCAGCAGCTTTTCAAGCGTCTCTAGCTCCTACAATGAGCAGTTCTTC.